Shown below are 14 T cell receptor beta chains from a single sample sequenced in a study of cytomegalovirus exposure and HLA in healthy donors. Only in-frame clones appear in the TCRdb table, and some are missing; sequencing was by immunoSEQ multiplex PCR. The sample lists 150,000 to 180,000 clones, 86% occurring once. Sequencing was performed on PBMCs. These receptors were taken from a young man in good health and CMV-seropositive.

This clone was seen once. This chain links TRBV11-3 with TRBJ2-1; 9 bases fit TRBD2. CDR1 is SGHNT, CDR2 YENEEA, per germline. This CDR3 is built from 15 residues. V dropped 5 bases and J dropped 3; count of bases not matched to a gene: 5. Here the CDR3 DNA reads TGTGCCAGCAGCCCAGAGCGGGGGGTCTACAATGAGCAGTTCTTC. It translates to CASSPERGVYNEQFF.

This rearrangement joins TRBV7-6 to TRBJ1-6; 9 bases map to TRBD1. In germline, CDR1 is SGHVS, CDR2 FNYEAQ. The ends lost 4 bases at V and 7 bases at J; junction bases unmatched: 5. The CDR3 loop spans 15 amino acids. CDR3 protein: CASSYGTGRNSPLHF. In nucleotides, the CDR3 is TGTGCCAGCAGCTATGGGACAGGGAGAAATTCACCCCTCCACTTT. Drawing the rest from reference TRBV7-6 and TRBJ1-6, the complete variable domain is GAGVSQSPRYKVTKRGQDVALRCDPISGHVSLYWYRQALGQGPEFLTYFNYEAQQDKSGLPNDRFSAERPEGSISTLTIQRTEQRDSAMYRCASSYGTGRNSPLHFGNGTRLTVT.

The gene calls are TRBV4-1 and TRBJ2-2, with 8 bases that match TRBD2. Germline CDR1 and CDR2: MGHRA and YSYEKL. This CDR3 spans 19 amino acids. Trimming cost V 1 base and J 2 bases; bases outside gene matches: 12. CDR3: CASSQVSPQAGVNTGELFF. The CDR3 bases are TGCGCCAGCAGCCAAGTCTCCCCCCAAGCGGGAGTTAACACCGGGGAGCTGTTTTTT.

The chain links TRBV4-1 to TRBJ1-2, with 10 bases identical to TRBD1. CDR3 length: 16 amino acids. Germline loops: CDR1 MGHRA, CDR2 YSYEKL. V lost 4 bases to trimming and J lost 4 bases; unmatched junction nucleotides: 9. CDR3 sequence: CASSLYPGQGIYGYTF. The CDR3 region has the DNA TGCGCCAGCAGCCTCTACCCGGGACAGGGGATCTATGGCTACACCTTC.

The CDR3 DNA is TGTGCCAGCAGTTTTGGGGGGTACACTGAAGCTTTCTTT. Translation gives CASSFGGYTEAFF. The chain combines TRBV27 with TRBJ1-1; tentative D call: TRBD1 (5 bases). The germline V gene encodes CDR1 MNHEY and CDR2 SMNVEV (reference sequence). This CDR3 comprises 13 residues. V lost 3 bases to trimming and J lost 3 bases, with 8 bases between them.

This clone was counted only a few times. The CDR3 DNA is TGTGCCAGCAGCTCCCGCGGTCAGGGTTCCTACGAGCAGTACTTC. This translates into CASSSRGQGSYEQYF. J is TRBJ2-7 and V is TRBV5-4, with D maybe TRBD1 (5 bases). The germline CDR1 and CDR2 sequences are SGHNT and YYREEE (reference sequence). V was clipped by 3 bases and J by 1 base, with 14 bases between them. This CDR3 is built from 15 residues.

The CDR3 loop is CASSLYPGGAGANVLTF. The CDR3, as DNA: TGTGCCAGCAGTTTATATCCAGGGGGCGCGGGGGCCAACGTCCTGACTTTC. The V and J genes are TRBV27 and TRBJ2-6; the match to TRBD1 covers 8 bases. Germline V lookup: CDR1 MNHEY, CDR2 SMNVEV (reference sequence). V trimming: 1 base; J trimming: 4 bases; junction bases outside the gene matches: 6. CDR3 size: 17 residues.

This CDR3 is CASSLQGIGDIQYF. Here the CDR3 DNA reads TGTGCCAGCAGTCTACAGGGGATAGGGGACATTCAGTACTTC. This sequence joins TRBV6-1 and TRBJ2-4; 7 bases are a match to TRBD1. This CDR3 region has 14 residues. Germline V gives CDR1 MNHNS, CDR2 SASEGT. V shed 5 bases, J shed 8 bases, and the junction held 9 bases outside the gene matches.

CDR3: CASSVGGMVGAFF. The CDR3 DNA reads as TGTGCCAGCAGTGTAGGAGGGATGGTTGGAGCTTTCTTT. The rearrangement uses TRBV6-1 and TRBJ1-1; D uncertain. The V end lost 4 bases, the J end lost 10 bases, and 16 bases lay between the germline ends. CDR3 length equals 13 residues. Germline-derived CDR1 and CDR2 are MNHNS and SASEGT.

This clone came up once. The rearrangement joins TRBV7-9 to TRBJ2-7, with a tentative D call TRBD2 (6 bases). CDR1 and CDR2 (germline): SEHNR, FQNEAQ (reference sequence). The CDR3 contains 16 residues. V lost 2 bases and J 0 bases, leaving 14 bases between the germline ends. The CDR3 coding sequence is TGTGCCAGCAGCTTACCCCGGGAGTCGTCCTCCTACGAGCAGTACTTC. It yields the protein CASSLPRESSSYEQYF.

This chain uses TRBV7-2 with TRBJ1-2, with D tentatively TRBD1 (6 bases). V shed 4 bases and J shed 6 bases, with 15 bases lying between them. This CDR3 region has 14 residues. CDR1 and CDR2 from the germline V gene are SGHTA and FQGNSA. This chain's CDR3 is CASSYGGARNGYTF. CDR3 in DNA: TGTGCCAGCAGCTACGGGGGGGCAAGAAATGGCTACACCTTC.

This clone occurred a few times. The V call is TRBV28, the J call TRBJ1-4; TRBD1 matches at 7 bases. The V gene's germline CDR1 is MDHEN and CDR2 SYDVKM. This CDR3 is built from 15 residues. V lost 5 bases, J lost 3 bases, and 6 bases stayed unmatched. DNA for the CDR3: TGTGCCAGCAGTAAACCGGGACAGTCTAATGAAAAACTGTTTTTT. Its protein is CASSKPGQSNEKLFF.

The sample holds a few counts of this clone. The J gene is TRBJ2-7, the V gene TRBV19, with TRBD1 matching over 11 bases. Germline CDR1 LNHDA, CDR2 SQIVND (reference sequence). The CDR3 is made up of 14 amino acids. Losses at the gene ends were 5 bases for V and 3 bases for J; bases not matched to a gene: 3. CDR3 sequence (DNA): TGTGCCAGTAGTCCGGGACAGGGGGTCTACGAGCAGTACTTC. Protein sequence: CASSPGQGVYEQYF.

In its sample, this clone was seen a few times. The chain uses TRBV4-3 and TRBJ1-1; TRBD1 matches 7 bases. With 0 bases clipped from V and 2 bases from J, the junction kept 6 bases outside the gene matches. Germline V gives CDR1 LGHNA, CDR2 YSLEER. The CDR3 totals 16 residues. Written as DNA, the CDR3 is TGCGCCAGCAGCCAAGAATGGCAGGGGGATAACACTGAAGCTTTCTTT. Its protein product is CASSQEWQGDNTEAFF.